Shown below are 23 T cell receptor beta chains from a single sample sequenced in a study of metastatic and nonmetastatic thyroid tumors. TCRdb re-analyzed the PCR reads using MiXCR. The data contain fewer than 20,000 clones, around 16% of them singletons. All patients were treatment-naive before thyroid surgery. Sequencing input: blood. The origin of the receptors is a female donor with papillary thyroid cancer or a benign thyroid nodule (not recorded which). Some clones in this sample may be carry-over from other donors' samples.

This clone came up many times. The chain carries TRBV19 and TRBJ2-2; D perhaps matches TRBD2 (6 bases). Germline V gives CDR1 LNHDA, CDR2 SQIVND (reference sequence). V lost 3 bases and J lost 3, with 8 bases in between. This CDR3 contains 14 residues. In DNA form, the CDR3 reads TGTGCCAGTAGTATTCGGAGGGACACCGGGGAGCTGTTTTTT. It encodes CASSIRRDTGELFF.

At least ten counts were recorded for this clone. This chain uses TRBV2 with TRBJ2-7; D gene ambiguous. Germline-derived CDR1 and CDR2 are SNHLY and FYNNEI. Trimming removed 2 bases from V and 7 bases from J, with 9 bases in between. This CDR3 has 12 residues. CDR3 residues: CASSERRREQYF. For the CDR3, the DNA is TGTGCCAGCAGTGAAAGGAGACGGGAGCAGTACTTC.

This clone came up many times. CDR3 residues: CASSPRTGSYGYTF. For the CDR3, the DNA is TGTGCCAGCAGCCCCAGGACGGGATCCTATGGCTACACCTTC. The chain joins TRBV11-2 to TRBJ1-2, with D uncertain. CDR1 and CDR2 (germline): SGHAT, FQNNGV. Trimming pared 5 bases from V and 4 bases from J, leaving 14 bases between. The CDR3 consists of 14 residues.

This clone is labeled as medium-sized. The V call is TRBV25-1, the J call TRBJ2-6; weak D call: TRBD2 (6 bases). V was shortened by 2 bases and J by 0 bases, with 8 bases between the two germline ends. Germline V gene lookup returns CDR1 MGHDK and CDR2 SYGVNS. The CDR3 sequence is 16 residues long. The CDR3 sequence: CASSEGGSSGANVLTF. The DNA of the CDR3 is TGTGCCAGCAGTGAAGGGGGGAGCTCTGGGGCCAACGTCCTGACTTTC.

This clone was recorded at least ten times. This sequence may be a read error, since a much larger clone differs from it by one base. The CDR3 is CASTSLTGGPYNEQFF. The CDR3 bases are TGTGCCAGCACCTCCCTCACAGGCGGGCCATACAATGAGCAGTTCTTC. This chain uses TRBV27 with TRBJ2-1, with D possibly called TRBD1 or TRBD2 (5 bases each). V was shortened by 7 bases and J by 4 bases, with 20 bases between the two germline ends. This CDR3 is 16 amino acids long. Per the germline V gene, CDR1 is MNHEY and CDR2 is SMNVEV (reference sequence).

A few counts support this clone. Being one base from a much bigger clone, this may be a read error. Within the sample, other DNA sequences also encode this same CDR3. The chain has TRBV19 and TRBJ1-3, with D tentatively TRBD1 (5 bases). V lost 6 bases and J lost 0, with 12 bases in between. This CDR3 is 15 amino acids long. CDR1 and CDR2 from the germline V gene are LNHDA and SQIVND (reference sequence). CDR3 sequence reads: CASRGDGGSGNTIYF. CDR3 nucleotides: TGTGCCAGTAGAGGGGATGGAGGCTCTGGAAACACCATATATTTT.

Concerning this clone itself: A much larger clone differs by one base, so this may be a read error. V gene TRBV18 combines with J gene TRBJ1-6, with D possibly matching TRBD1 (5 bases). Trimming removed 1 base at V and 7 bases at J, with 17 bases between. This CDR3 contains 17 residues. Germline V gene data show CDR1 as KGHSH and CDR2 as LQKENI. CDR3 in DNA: TGTGCCAGCTCACCACGGGGTATGGGGCTGGGAAATTCACCCCTCCACTTT. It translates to CASSPRGMGLGNSPLHF.

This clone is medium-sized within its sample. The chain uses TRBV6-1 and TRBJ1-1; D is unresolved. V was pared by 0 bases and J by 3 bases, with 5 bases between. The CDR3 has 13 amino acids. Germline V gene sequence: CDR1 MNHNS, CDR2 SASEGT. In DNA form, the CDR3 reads TGTGCCAGCAGTGAAGCGTTGGACACTGAAGCTTTCTTT. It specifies CASSEALDTEAFF.

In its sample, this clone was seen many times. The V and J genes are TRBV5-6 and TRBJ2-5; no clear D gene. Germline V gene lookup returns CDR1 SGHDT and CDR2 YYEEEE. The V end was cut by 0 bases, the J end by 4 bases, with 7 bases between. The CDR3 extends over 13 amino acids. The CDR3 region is CASSLGITETQYF. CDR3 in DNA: TGTGCCAGCAGCTTGGGAATAACAGAGACCCAGTACTTC. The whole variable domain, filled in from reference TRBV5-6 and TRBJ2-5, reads DAGVTQSPTHLIKTRGQQVTLRCSPKSGHDTVSWYQQALGQGPQFIFQYYEEEERQRGNFPDRFSGHQFPNYSSELNVNALLLGDSALYLCASSLGITETQYFGPGTRLLVL.

The CDR3, as DNA: TGCAGTGCTAGAGGCCTCACCGGGACTACCTACGAGCAGTACTTC. Amino acid sequence: CSARGLTGTTYEQYF. The V and J genes are TRBV20-1 and TRBJ2-7; 7 bases align to TRBD2. The germline V gene encodes CDR1 DFQATT and CDR2 SNEGSKA (reference sequence). This CDR3 has 15 residues. V lost 1 base and J lost 2; bases outside the gene matches: 8.

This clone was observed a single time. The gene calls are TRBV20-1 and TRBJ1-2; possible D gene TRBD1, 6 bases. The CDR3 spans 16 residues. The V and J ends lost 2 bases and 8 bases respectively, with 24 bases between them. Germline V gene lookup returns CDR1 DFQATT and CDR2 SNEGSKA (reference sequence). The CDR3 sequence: CSARPRRTTGAGGYTF. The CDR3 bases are TGCAGTGCTAGACCGCGTCGAACCACGGGGGCAGGGGGCTACACCTTC.

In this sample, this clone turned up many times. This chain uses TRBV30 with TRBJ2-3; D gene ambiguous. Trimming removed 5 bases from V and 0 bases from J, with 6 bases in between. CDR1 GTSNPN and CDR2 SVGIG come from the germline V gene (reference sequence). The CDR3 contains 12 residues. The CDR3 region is CAWGDSTDTQYF. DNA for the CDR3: TGTGCCTGGGGAGATAGCACAGATACGCAGTATTTT.

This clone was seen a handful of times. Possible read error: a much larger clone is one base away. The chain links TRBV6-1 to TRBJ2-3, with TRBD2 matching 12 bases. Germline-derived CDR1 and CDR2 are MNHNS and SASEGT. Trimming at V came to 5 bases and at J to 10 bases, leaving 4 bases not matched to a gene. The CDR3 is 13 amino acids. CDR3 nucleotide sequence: TGTGCCAGCAGTCCCCTAGCGGGAGGGTCGCAGTATTTT. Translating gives CASSPLAGGSQYF.

CDR3 loop: CASSLEQLARTDTQYF. In nucleotides, the CDR3 is TGCGCCAGCAGCTTGGAACAACTAGCGCGCACAGATACGCAGTATTTT. This chain uses TRBV5-1 with TRBJ2-3; 7 positions agree with TRBD2. CDR1 is SGHRS and CDR2 is YFSETQ in the germline V gene. The ends lost 0 bases at V and 1 base at J; junction bases unmatched: 5. The CDR3 consists of 16 residues.

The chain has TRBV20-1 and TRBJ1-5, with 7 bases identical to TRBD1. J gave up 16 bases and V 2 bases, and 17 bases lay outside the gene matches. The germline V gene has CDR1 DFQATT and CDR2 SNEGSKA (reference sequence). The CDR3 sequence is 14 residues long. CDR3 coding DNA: TGCAGTGCTAGAAACAGGGGCCCTGGTGAGCCCTATCATTTT. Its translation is CSARNRGPGEPYHF.

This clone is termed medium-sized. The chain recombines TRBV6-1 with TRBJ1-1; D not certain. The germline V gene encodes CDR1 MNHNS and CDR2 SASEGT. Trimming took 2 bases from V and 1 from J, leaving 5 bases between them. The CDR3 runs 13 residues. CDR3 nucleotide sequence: TGTGCCAGCAGTGAACAAAAGAACACTGAAGCTTTCTTT. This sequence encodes CASSEQKNTEAFF.

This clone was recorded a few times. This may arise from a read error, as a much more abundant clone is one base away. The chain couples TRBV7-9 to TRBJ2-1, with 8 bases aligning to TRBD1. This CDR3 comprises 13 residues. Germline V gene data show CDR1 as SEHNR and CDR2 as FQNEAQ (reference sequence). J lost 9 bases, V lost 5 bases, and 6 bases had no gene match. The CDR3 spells CASSPGGSSEQFF. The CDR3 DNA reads TGTGCCAGCAGCCCAGGGGGCTCAAGTGAGCAGTTCTTC.

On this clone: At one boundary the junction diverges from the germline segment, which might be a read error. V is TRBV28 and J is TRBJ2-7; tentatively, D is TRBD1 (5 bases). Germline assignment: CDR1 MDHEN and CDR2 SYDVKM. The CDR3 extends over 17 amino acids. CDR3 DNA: TGTGCCAGCAGCTTATATGGGATGGGGCATGACCTCTACGAGCAGTACTTC. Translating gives CASSLYGMGHDLYEQYF.

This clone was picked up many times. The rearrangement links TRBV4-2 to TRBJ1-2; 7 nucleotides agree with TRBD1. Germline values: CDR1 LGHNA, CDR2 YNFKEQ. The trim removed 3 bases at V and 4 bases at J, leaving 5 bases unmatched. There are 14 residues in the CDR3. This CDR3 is CASSQTGFSYGYTF. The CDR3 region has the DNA TGTGCCAGCAGCCAGACAGGGTTTAGCTATGGCTACACCTTC.

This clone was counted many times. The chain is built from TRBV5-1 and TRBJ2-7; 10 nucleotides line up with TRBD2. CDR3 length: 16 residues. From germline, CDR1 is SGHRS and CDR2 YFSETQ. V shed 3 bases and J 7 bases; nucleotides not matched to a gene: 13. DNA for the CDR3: TGCGCCAGCAGCTGGAGCGGGAGGGCCAAAGTTTCAGAGCAGTACTTC. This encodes CASSWSGRAKVSEQYF.

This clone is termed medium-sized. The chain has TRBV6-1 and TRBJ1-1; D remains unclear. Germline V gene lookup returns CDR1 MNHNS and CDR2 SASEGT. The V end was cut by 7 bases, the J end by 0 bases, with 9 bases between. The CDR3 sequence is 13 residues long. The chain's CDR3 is CASIGGLNTEAFF. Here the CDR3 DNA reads TGTGCCAGCATCGGTGGATTGAACACTGAAGCTTTCTTT.

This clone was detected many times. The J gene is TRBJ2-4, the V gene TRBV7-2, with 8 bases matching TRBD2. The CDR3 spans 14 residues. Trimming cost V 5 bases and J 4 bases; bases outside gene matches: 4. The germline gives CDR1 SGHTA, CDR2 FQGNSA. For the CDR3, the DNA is TGTGCCAGCAGCCCTAGACTAGCGAAAAACATTCAGTACTTC. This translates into CASSPRLAKNIQYF.

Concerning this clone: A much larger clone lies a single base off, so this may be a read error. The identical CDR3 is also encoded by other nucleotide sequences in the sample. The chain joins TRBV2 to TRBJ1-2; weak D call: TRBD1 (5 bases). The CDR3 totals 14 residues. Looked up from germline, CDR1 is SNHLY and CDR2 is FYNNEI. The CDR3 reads CASSELQGRYGYTF. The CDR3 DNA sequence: TGCGCCAGCAGTGAATTGCAGGGAAGGTATGGCTACACCTTC.